Shown below are 20 T cell receptor beta chains from a single sample sequenced in a study of breast tumors, draining lymph nodes, adjacent tissues. In TCRdb, the multiplex PCR reads were re-called with MiXCR into one record per CDR3 protein. The repertoire has about 140,000 distinct CDR3 sequences, approximately 32% of them found once; the top ten carry 2.3%. Samples came from axillary lymph nodes draining the breast cancer. The sequenced sample was axillary lymph node tissue. The receptors derive from a female donor with breast cancer. Some clones in this sample may be carry-over from other donors' samples.

V and J are TRBV10-1 and TRBJ2-4; D uncertain. This CDR3 contains 13 residues. V was trimmed by 2 bases and J by 9 bases, leaving 11 bases between them. Germline V gives CDR1 WNHNN, CDR2 SYGVQD (reference sequence). The CDR3 is CASSEPGSGIQYF. CDR3 in DNA: TGCGCCAGCAGTGAGCCAGGCTCGGGCATTCAGTACTTC.

V usage is TRBV24-1 and J usage is TRBJ2-7; 9 nucleotides agree with TRBD1. Germline values: CDR1 KGHDR, CDR2 SFDVKD. The CDR3 covers 13 residues. Germline trimming cut 5 bases from V and 5 bases from J; bases unmatched to any gene: 3. CDR3 nucleotides: TGTGCCACCAGTGTGGGGACAGGGCACGAGCAGTACGTC. Translating it yields CATSVGTGHEQYV.

Details on this clonotype: The junction departs from the called germline gene at one end, perhaps through a read error. The chain combines TRBV5-1 with TRBJ2-1, with D unclear. This CDR3 spans 12 amino acids. CDR1 and CDR2 (germline): SGHRS, YFSETQ. The CDR3 spells CASSFDFDEHFF. DNA for the CDR3: TGCGCCAGCAGCTTCGATTTCGATGAGCACTTCTTC.

This clonotype was observed a few times. The chain combines TRBV30 with TRBJ1-1, with D perhaps TRBD1 (5 bases). Germline V lookup: CDR1 GTSNPN, CDR2 SVGIG (reference sequence). V was cut by 3 bases and J by 6 bases, with 17 bases left in between. This CDR3 is 14 amino acids long. The CDR3 region has the DNA TGTGCCTGGAGACGCGACAGCTTAAACTCTGAAGCTTTCTTT. Protein sequence: CAWRRDSLNSEAFF. The full variable domain, rest sourced from reference TRBV30 and TRBJ1-1, is SQTIHQWPATLVQPVGSPLSLECTVEGTSNPNLYWYRQAAGRGLQLLFYSVGIGQISSEVPQNLSASRPQDRQFILSSKKLLLSDSGFYLCAWRRDSLNSEAFFGQGTRLTVV.

This clonotype was observed many times. The chain combines TRBV20-1 with TRBJ2-4; TRBD2 agrees at 8 bases. This CDR3 is 13 amino acids long. Germline V gene data show CDR1 as DFQATT and CDR2 as SNEGSKA (reference sequence). The V segment lost 3 bases and the J segment 6 bases; nucleotides outside the gene matches: 4. The CDR3 sequence: CSASWAGGNIQYF. In DNA form, the CDR3 reads TGCAGTGCTAGCTGGGCGGGAGGAAACATTCAGTACTTC.

Many counts were recorded for this clonotype. V gene TRBV20-1 combines with J gene TRBJ2-3, with 8 bases lining up with TRBD2. From germline, CDR1 is DFQATT and CDR2 SNEGSKA (reference sequence). The J segment lost 0 bases and the V segment lost 6 bases, leaving 5 bases of the junction unmatched. This CDR3 comprises 14 residues. The CDR3 sequence is CSAQLAASTDTQYF. For the CDR3, the DNA is TGCAGTGCCCAACTAGCGGCGAGCACAGATACGCAGTATTTT.

The sample holds a few counts of this clonotype. This may arise from a read error, as a much more abundant clone is one base away. The V gene is TRBV7-9, the J gene TRBJ2-3; the D gene is possibly TRBD2 (5 bases). V was pared by 3 bases and J by 7 bases, with 26 bases between. This CDR3 contains 18 residues. Germline values: CDR1 SEHNR, CDR2 FQNEAQ (reference sequence). CDR3 sequence: CASSFLGVPGSYSHTQYF. The CDR3 DNA reads TGTGCCAGCAGCTTTCTTGGGGTCCCGGGGAGCTACTCACATACGCAGTATTTT.

This clonotype was picked up many times. V is TRBV19 and J is TRBJ2-6, with D uncertain. This CDR3 has 18 amino acids. CDR1 is LNHDA, CDR2 SQIVND, per germline (reference sequence). Trimming shortened V by 4 bases and J by 0 bases, and 16 bases separated the two germline ends. The CDR3 nucleotides read TGTGCCAGTAGTACCCACTGGATGACACTCTCTGGGGCCAACGTCCTGACTTTC. This sequence encodes CASSTHWMTLSGANVLTF.

The sample holds many counts of this clonotype. V usage is TRBV6-5 and J usage is TRBJ1-5, with 7 bases fitting TRBD1. The V gene end was trimmed by 6 bases and the J gene end by 1 base; junction bases not matched to a gene: 9. Per germline, CDR1 MNHEY and CDR2 SVGAGI. CDR3 size: 16 residues. CDR3 region: CASRRGQVDSNQPQHF. The CDR3 bases are TGTGCCAGCAGGCGAGGACAGGTCGACAGCAATCAGCCCCAGCATTTT.

This clonotype has a handful of counts. This sequence joins TRBV5-1 and TRBJ1-1; no definite D call. CDR3 length equals 14 residues. Trimming left V 1 base short and J 1 base short, with 8 bases between. The germline CDR1 and CDR2 sequences are SGHRS and YFSETQ. The DNA for the CDR3 is TGCGCCAGCAGCTTGTCAGCAGGGAACACTGAAGCTTTCTTT. Translated: CASSLSAGNTEAFF.

At least ten counts were recorded for this clonotype. This rearrangement joins TRBV3-1 to TRBJ1-6; the D gene is possibly TRBD1 (6 bases). The germline CDR1 and CDR2 sequences are LGHDT and YNNKEL (reference sequence). This CDR3 spans 14 amino acids. Trimming left V 7 bases short and J 10 bases short, with 17 bases between. CDR3: CASTRGTQGSPLHF. CDR3 in DNA: TGTGCCAGCACTCGGGGGACTCAGGGGTCACCCCTCCACTTT.

Only one count was recorded for this clonotype. A junction boundary mismatches the germline segment, possibly from a read error. This chain connects TRBV28 to TRBJ1-2; D unclear. The germline V gene has CDR1 MDHEN and CDR2 SYDVKM. The CDR3 spans 14 residues. CDR3: CAGSLGRLWSGYTF. DNA for the CDR3: TGTGCCGGCAGTTTAGGTCGCCTTTGGAGTGGCTACACCTTC.

This clonotype appeared many times. CDR3 DNA sequence: TGCAGTGCTCAAACCCCGGGACAGGGGACAGAAAAACTGTTTTTT. This translates into CSAQTPGQGTEKLFF. The chain uses TRBV20-1 and TRBJ1-4; TRBD1 aligns across 10 bases. CDR3 size: 15 residues. Trimming removed 5 bases from V and 8 bases from J; junction bases left unmatched: 11. Germline values: CDR1 DFQATT, CDR2 SNEGSKA (reference sequence).

This clonotype was counted ten times or more. V is TRBV20-1 and J is TRBJ2-5, with D perhaps TRBD1 (6 bases). This CDR3 has 14 residues. V dropped 0 bases and J dropped 4 bases, with 12 bases sitting between them. Germline values: CDR1 DFQATT, CDR2 SNEGSKA (reference sequence). The CDR3 loop is CSARDRSGVETQYF. Written as DNA, the CDR3 is TGCAGTGCTAGAGATAGATCAGGGGTAGAGACCCAGTACTTC.

The rearrangement uses TRBV2 and TRBJ1-4; 7 bases align to TRBD1. Per the germline V gene, CDR1 is SNHLY and CDR2 is FYNNEI. The CDR3 runs to 13 residues. J lost 0 bases, V lost 8 bases, and 0 bases had no gene match. CDR3 residues: CASDRATNEKLFF. The CDR3 region has the DNA TGTGCCAGCGACAGGGCAACTAATGAAAAACTGTTTTTT.

This clonotype came up once. The germline gene is not matched at one end of the junction; a read error may be the cause. The chain combines TRBV7-3 with TRBJ2-3; 11 bases agree with TRBD1. Germline V lookup: CDR1 SGHTA, CDR2 FQGTGA. The length of the CDR3 is 16 residues. CDR3: CASSPGQGGYTDTQYF. CDR3 DNA sequence: TGTGCTAGCAGCCCGGGACAGGGGGGTTACACAGATACGCAGTATTTT.

This clonotype was counted at least ten times. The chain joins TRBV5-1 to TRBJ1-3; 9 bases agree with TRBD1. Trimming cost V 4 bases and J 8 bases; bases outside gene matches: 7. The CDR3 consists of 14 residues. Per the germline V gene, CDR1 is SGHRS and CDR2 is YFSETQ. Written as DNA, the CDR3 is TGCGCCAGCAGCGAAGGGACAGGGACGCACACCATATATTTT. Translated: CASSEGTGTHTIYF.

This clonotype appeared many times. This clone may be a read error of a much larger clone one base away. The gene calls are TRBV20-1 and TRBJ2-5; D is uncertain. In germline, CDR1 is DFQATT, CDR2 SNEGSKA (reference sequence). CDR3 size: 15 residues. V lost 4 bases, J lost 4 bases, and 19 bases lay in between. CDR3 sequence (DNA): TGCAGTGCTACCGTGGCCCTCTCAAGTGCAGAGACCCAGTACTTC. It yields the protein CSATVALSSAETQYF.

This clonotype was counted a few times. Given a much more abundant clone one base away, this may be a read error. V is TRBV6-2 or TRBV6-3 and J is TRBJ2-1, with D perhaps TRBD1 or TRBD2 (5 bases each). CDR3 length equals 16 residues. CDR1 is MNHEY and CDR2 is SVGEGT in the germline V gene. V was trimmed by 5 bases and J by 8 bases, leaving 22 bases between them. DNA for the CDR3: TGTGCCAGCAGTCACCTGGGTTCCACCGGGACGTATGAGCAGTTCTTC. Translation: CASSHLGSTGTYEQFF.

The chain has TRBV7-9 and TRBJ2-7; D may be TRBD2 (5 bases). Germline loops: CDR1 SEHNR, CDR2 FQNEAQ (reference sequence). There are 12 residues in the CDR3. The ends were cut back, 5 bases at V and 6 bases at J, with 11 bases in the middle. CDR3 DNA sequence: TGTGCCAGCAGCCCACCGGGGTTCGAGCAGTACGTC. This gives the protein CASSPPGFEQYV.